The next 24 T cell receptor beta chains were all read from a single sample in a study of cytomegalovirus exposure and HLA in healthy donors. Vbeta (60) and Jbeta (13) primers were used in the PCR. The data were produced by immunoSEQ multiplex PCR, yet TCRdb's version contains in-frame clones alone and is incomplete. The table includes approximately 180,000 clones, around 90% detected once. The sample comprised PBMCs. These receptors came from a woman between 18 and 29 years old in good health and CMV-seronegative.

This sequence joins TRBV7-2 and TRBJ2-5; 11 positions agree with TRBD2. This CDR3 is 15 amino acids long. Germline CDR1 SGHTA, CDR2 FQGNSA. J lost 4 bases, V lost 5 bases, and 6 bases had no gene match. The CDR3 is CASSVSGGAGETQYF. CDR3 DNA sequence: TGTGCCAGCAGCGTTAGCGGGGGGGCTGGAGAGACCCAGTACTTC.

The chain carries TRBV6-5 and TRBJ1-1, with 7 bases matching TRBD1. The CDR3 length is 16 residues. Trimming cost V 0 bases and J 4 bases; bases outside gene matches: 8. The germline gives CDR1 MNHEY, CDR2 SVGAGI. This CDR3 reads CASSYSAEGAGTEAFF. Written as DNA, the CDR3 is TGTGCCAGCAGTTACTCGGCCGAGGGGGCGGGCACTGAAGCTTTCTTT.

The chain is built from TRBV7-6 and TRBJ1-2, with a possible D match to TRBD1 (6 bases). V gave up 1 base and J gave up 2 bases, with 8 bases separating them. This CDR3 has 14 amino acids. From germline, CDR1 is SGHVS and CDR2 FNYEAQ. The CDR3 region has the DNA TGTGCCAGCAGCTTAGGGACAGAGAACTATGGCTACACCTTC. Encoded protein: CASSLGTENYGYTF.

The sample holds a few counts of this clone. The CDR3 here is CASSHPGHVDTQYF. CDR3 sequence (DNA): TGTGCCAGCAGCCATCCGGGACACGTGGATACGCAGTATTTT. J is TRBJ2-3 and V is TRBV6-1; TRBD1 is a possible D gene (6 bases). In germline, CDR1 is MNHNS, CDR2 SASEGT. The germline V and J ends were trimmed by 6 bases and 6 bases, with 16 bases remaining between them. The CDR3 runs 14 residues.

The chain combines TRBV2 with TRBJ2-1; 7 positions match TRBD2. V shed 6 bases, J shed 4 bases, and the junction held 6 bases outside the gene matches. The CDR3 is 14 residues long. Germline V lookup: CDR1 SNHLY, CDR2 FYNNEI. The CDR3 spells CASSAREFYNEQFF. The CDR3 nucleotides are TGTGCCAGCAGCGCGCGGGAGTTTTACAATGAGCAGTTCTTC.

The rearrangement uses TRBV5-4 and TRBJ2-2; TRBD2 aligns across 10 bases. The germline CDR1 and CDR2 sequences are SGHNT and YYREEE (reference sequence). The V gene end was trimmed by 1 base and the J gene end by 5 bases; junction bases not matched to a gene: 2. The CDR3 covers 15 residues. DNA for the CDR3: TGTGCCAGCAGCTTGAAACTAGCGGGAACCGGGGAGCTGTTTTTT. Translation gives CASSLKLAGTGELFF.

This clone was seen only once. The V and J genes are TRBV18 and TRBJ2-2; 7 bases are shared with TRBD2. After removal of 0 bases from V and 3 bases from J, the junction contained 4 bases not matched to a gene. Germline V gives CDR1 KGHSH, CDR2 LQKENI. The CDR3 sequence is 16 residues long. CDR3 residues: CASSPPAGADTGELFF. In nucleotides, the CDR3 is TGTGCCAGCTCACCACCTGCGGGAGCGGACACCGGGGAGCTGTTTTTT.

V and J are TRBV11-3 and TRBJ2-3; tentatively, D is TRBD1 (6 bases). Germline assignment: CDR1 SGHNT and CDR2 YENEEA. Trimming pared 1 base from V and 1 base from J, leaving 18 bases between. This CDR3 has 18 amino acids. CDR3 amino acids: CASSLGRDTDPGTDTQYF. Written as DNA, the CDR3 is TGTGCCAGCAGCTTAGGTCGGGACACCGACCCAGGCACAGATACGCAGTATTTT.

The chain uses TRBV6-1 and TRBJ1-1; tentative D call: TRBD1 (5 bases). Trimming shortened V by 8 bases and J by 3 bases, and 13 bases separated the two germline ends. The CDR3 sequence is 13 residues long. Germline V gene data show CDR1 as MNHNS and CDR2 as SASEGT. Here the CDR3 DNA reads TGTGCCAGCCCGGGAGGGGCGTACACTGAAGCTTTCTTT. Protein: CASPGGAYTEAFF.

This clone was picked up a small number of times. The V gene is TRBV5-4, the J gene TRBJ2-5; 8 positions agree with TRBD1. J lost 5 bases, V lost 4 bases, and 10 bases had no gene match. CDR1 and CDR2 from the germline V gene are SGHNT and YYREEE (reference sequence). The CDR3 totals 15 residues. The CDR3: CASSRPQGAEETQYF. The CDR3 DNA is TGTGCCAGCAGCCGACCCCAGGGGGCAGAGGAGACCCAGTACTTC.

The V call is TRBV30, the J call TRBJ2-5; D remains ambiguous. The V gene's germline CDR1 is GTSNPN and CDR2 SVGIG (reference sequence). The germline V and J ends were trimmed by 2 bases and 9 bases, with 16 bases remaining between them. The CDR3 contains 13 residues. The CDR3 sequence is CAWSYLALAAQYF. In nucleotides, the CDR3 is TGTGCCTGGAGTTACCTTGCGCTGGCGGCCCAGTACTTC.

The V gene is TRBV19, the J gene TRBJ1-1, with 8 bases matching TRBD1. Losses at the gene ends were 8 bases for V and 3 bases for J; bases not matched to a gene: 8. The length of the CDR3 is 14 residues. Germline V gives CDR1 LNHDA, CDR2 SQIVND (reference sequence). The CDR3 here is CASEFGQGDTEAFF. The CDR3 DNA reads TGTGCCAGTGAGTTTGGACAGGGAGACACTGAAGCTTTCTTT.

The genes are TRBV19 and TRBJ1-6, with D perhaps TRBD1 (6 bases). V was clipped by 7 bases and J by 6 bases, with 16 bases between them. CDR1 LNHDA and CDR2 SQIVND come from the germline V gene (reference sequence). The CDR3 has 15 amino acids. DNA of the CDR3: TGTGCCAGTAAGCCGGGGGGGGCGGTTAATTCACCCCTCCACTTT. This sequence encodes CASKPGGAVNSPLHF.

The chain is built from TRBV18 and TRBJ2-7, with a weak D call TRBD1 (6 bases). Germline V lookup: CDR1 KGHSH, CDR2 LQKENI. V lost 0 bases and J lost 0, with 6 bases in between. The CDR3 length is 14 residues. The DNA of the CDR3 is TGTGCCAGCTCACCACCAGGGGGCTCCTACGAGCAGTACTTC. Amino acid sequence: CASSPPGGSYEQYF. Supplemented by reference TRBV18 and TRBJ2-7, the full variable domain reads NAGVMQNPRHLVRRRGQEARLRCSPMKGHSHVYWYRQLPEEGLKFMVYLQKENIIDESGMPKERFSAEFPKEGPSILRIQQVVRGDSAAYFCASSPPGGSYEQYFGPGTRLTVT.

The genes are TRBV27 and TRBJ1-5, with 7 bases lining up with TRBD1. Germline CDR1 MNHEY, CDR2 SMNVEV (reference sequence). V trimming: 5 bases; J trimming: 4 bases; junction bases outside the gene matches: 17. The length of the CDR3 is 18 residues. The CDR3: CASSPLFAGTVLNQPQHF. The CDR3, as DNA: TGTGCCAGCAGTCCCCTCTTTGCCGGGACAGTATTAAATCAGCCCCAGCATTTT.

This chain uses TRBV25-1 with TRBJ2-3; D is perhaps TRBD2 (5 bases). Germline V lookup: CDR1 MGHDK, CDR2 SYGVNS. V was pared by 6 bases and J by 1 base, with 5 bases between. The CDR3 consists of 12 residues. The CDR3 loop is CASRRGTDTQYF. Here the CDR3 DNA reads TGTGCCAGCAGGCGGGGCACAGATACGCAGTATTTT.

Here the CDR3 DNA reads TGTGCCAGCTACGTCGGGACAGGGCCTAGGGATGAGCAGTTCTTC. It is translated as CASYVGTGPRDEQFF. The chain is built from TRBV6-5 and TRBJ2-1, with TRBD1 matching over 9 bases. Per germline, CDR1 MNHEY and CDR2 SVGAGI. Trimming removed 8 bases from V and 8 bases from J; junction bases left unmatched: 13. CDR3 length: 15 amino acids.

This clone is a singleton in its sample. The chain recombines TRBV27 with TRBJ2-7; 9 bases agree with TRBD1. V gave up 9 bases and J gave up 0 bases; unmatched junction bases: 3. The CDR3 extends over 13 amino acids. Germline CDR1 reads MNHEY; CDR2 reads SMNVEV (reference sequence). This CDR3 reads CASGTGPSYEQYF. Written as DNA, the CDR3 is TGTGCCAGTGGGACAGGGCCCTCCTACGAGCAGTACTTC.

This chain connects TRBV5-4 to TRBJ1-1, with 7 nucleotides matching TRBD1. Germline values: CDR1 SGHNT, CDR2 YYREEE (reference sequence). V trimming: 6 bases; J trimming: 4 bases; junction bases outside the gene matches: 15. This CDR3 has 16 amino acids. The CDR3 DNA reads TGTGCCAGCACAAAGGCGGGCCTCCCAGGGGGCACTGAAGCTTTCTTT. This codes for CASTKAGLPGGTEAFF.

V usage is TRBV6-6 and J usage is TRBJ2-2; D is possibly TRBD1 (6 bases). Germline CDR1 and CDR2: MNHNY and SVGAGI (reference sequence). This CDR3 has 15 amino acids. V lost 6 bases and J 3 bases, leaving 14 bases between the germline ends. The CDR3 spells CASRQQGTDTGELFF. The CDR3 DNA sequence: TGTGCCAGCAGGCAACAGGGCACGGACACCGGGGAGCTGTTTTTT.

The CDR3 is CASSTRTSGSSYNEQFF. The CDR3 nucleotides read TGTGCCAGCAGCACTCGGACTAGCGGGAGCTCCTACAATGAGCAGTTCTTC. The V call is TRBV9, the J call TRBJ2-1; 13 nucleotides match TRBD2. Germline CDR1 reads SGDLS; CDR2 reads YYNGEE. The junction had 4 bases not matched to a gene; V was cut back by 4 bases and J by 0 bases. This CDR3 has 17 residues.

The gene calls are TRBV7-2 and TRBJ2-5; 7 bases line up with TRBD2. Germline V CDR1 and CDR2: SGHTA, FQGNSA. Losses at the gene ends were 4 bases for V and 3 bases for J; bases not matched to a gene: 5. The CDR3 runs 14 residues. The CDR3: CASSSRGVEETQYF. The DNA for the CDR3 is TGTGCCAGCAGCTCCCGGGGGGTCGAAGAGACCCAGTACTTC. The full variable domain, in which reference TRBV7-2 and TRBJ2-5 provide the parts outside the CDR3, is GAGVSQSPSNKVTEKGKDVELRCDPISGHTALYWYRQSLGQGLEFLIYFQGNSAPDKSGLPSDRFSAERTGGSVSTLTIQRTQQEDSAVYLCASSSRGVEETQYFGPGTRLLVL.

Written as DNA, the CDR3 is TGTGCCAGTAGTATATCTAGCGGGAGGGGTGAGCAGTTCTTC. Translation: CASSISSGRGEQFF. The rearrangement uses TRBV19 and TRBJ2-1; TRBD2 matches 12 bases. Germline CDR1 is LNHDA and CDR2 is SQIVND (reference sequence). V shed 2 bases and J 9 bases; nucleotides not matched to a gene: 2. There are 14 residues in the CDR3.

This clone was recorded a few times. Other DNA variants within this sample encode the same CDR3. The J gene is TRBJ1-3, the V gene TRBV5-1; D gene unclear. V was cut by 0 bases and J by 0 bases, with 4 bases left in between. Germline CDR1 and CDR2: SGHRS and YFSETQ. This CDR3 has 14 amino acids. In DNA form, the CDR3 reads TGCGCCAGCAGCTTGGACAGCTCTGGAAACACCATATATTTT. Amino acids: CASSLDSSGNTIYF. Full variable domain (outside the CDR3, taken from reference TRBV5-1 and TRBJ1-3): KAGVTQTPRYLIKTRGQQVTLSCSPISGHRSVSWYQQTPGQGLQFLFEYFSETQRNKGNFPGRFSGRQFSNSRSEMNVSTLELGDSALYLCASSLDSSGNTIYFGEGSWLTVV.